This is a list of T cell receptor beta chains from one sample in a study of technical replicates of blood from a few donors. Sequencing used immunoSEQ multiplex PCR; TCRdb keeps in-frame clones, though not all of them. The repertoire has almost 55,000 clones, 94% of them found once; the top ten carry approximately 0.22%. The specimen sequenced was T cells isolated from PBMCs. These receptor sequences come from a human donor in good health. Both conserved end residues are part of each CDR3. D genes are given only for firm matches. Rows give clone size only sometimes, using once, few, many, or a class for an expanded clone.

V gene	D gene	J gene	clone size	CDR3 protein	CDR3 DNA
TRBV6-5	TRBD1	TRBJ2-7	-	CASYEPGTGGEQYF	TGTGCCAGCTATGAACCCGGGACAGGGGGCGAGCAGTACTTC
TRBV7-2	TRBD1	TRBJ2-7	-	CASSSFPGQGSYEQYF	TGTGCCAGCAGCTCCTTCCCGGGACAGGGGTCATACGAGCAGTACTTC
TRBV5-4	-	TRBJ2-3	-	CASSVRGNSDTQYF	TGTGCCAGCAGCGTGCGGGGAAATTCAGATACGCAGTATTTT
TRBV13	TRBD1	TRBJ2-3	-	CASSLGQGATDTQYF	TGTGCCAGCAGCTTGGGCCAGGGGGCTACAGATACGCAGTATTTT
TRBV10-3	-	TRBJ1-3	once	CAISGTEAGNTIYF	TGTGCCATCAGTGGGACAGAGGCTGGAAACACCATATATTTT
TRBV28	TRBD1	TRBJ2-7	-	CASEDRGYEQYF	TGTGCCAGCGAGGACAGGGGATACGAGCAGTACTTC
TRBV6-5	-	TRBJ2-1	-	CASSWDTYNEQFF	TGTGCCAGCAGTTGGGACACCTACAATGAGCAGTTCTTC
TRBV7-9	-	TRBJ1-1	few	CASSLGGDGTEAFF	TGTGCCAGCAGCTTAGGAGGAGACGGCACTGAAGCTTTCTTT
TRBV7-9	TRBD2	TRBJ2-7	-	CASSLGGLVRPEQYF	TGTGCCAGCAGCTTAGGGGGACTAGTAAGACCCGAGCAGTACTTC
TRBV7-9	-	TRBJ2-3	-	CASSPTSTDTQYF	TGTGCCAGCAGCCCGACTAGCACAGATACGCAGTATTTT